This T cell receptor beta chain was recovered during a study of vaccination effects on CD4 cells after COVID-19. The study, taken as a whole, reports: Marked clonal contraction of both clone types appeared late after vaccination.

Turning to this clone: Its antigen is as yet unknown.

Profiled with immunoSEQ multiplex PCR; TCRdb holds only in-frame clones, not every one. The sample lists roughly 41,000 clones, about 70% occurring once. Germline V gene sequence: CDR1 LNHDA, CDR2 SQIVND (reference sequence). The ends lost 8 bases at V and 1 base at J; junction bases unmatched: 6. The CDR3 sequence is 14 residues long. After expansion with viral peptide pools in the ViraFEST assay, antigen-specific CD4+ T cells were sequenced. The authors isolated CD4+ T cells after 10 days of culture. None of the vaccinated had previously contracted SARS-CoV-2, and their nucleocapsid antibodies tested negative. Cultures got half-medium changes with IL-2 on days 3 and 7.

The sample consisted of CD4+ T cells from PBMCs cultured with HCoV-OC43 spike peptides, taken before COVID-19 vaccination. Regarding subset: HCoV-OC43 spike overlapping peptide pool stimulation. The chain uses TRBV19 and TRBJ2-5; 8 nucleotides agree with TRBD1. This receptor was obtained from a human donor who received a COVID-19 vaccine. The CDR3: CASSPGQVQETQYF. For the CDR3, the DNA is TGTGCCAGTTCTCCGGGACAGGTCCAAGAGACCCAGTACTTC.